The sequence of this TCR beta chain was determined in a study of cytomegalovirus exposure and HLA in healthy donors. Overall study: Earlier findings included 100 million to 130 million unique TCR beta sequences obtained from some 180 million T cells.

PCR amplification relied on 60 Vbeta primers (plus 13 Jbeta primers). The table came from immunoSEQ multiplex PCR; TCRdb's copy has only in-frame clones and leaves some out. The table shows 150,000 to 200,000 clones, with 75% occurring only once. Concerning this clone: No antigen is known for it.

General observations from the study: Cytomegalovirus-associated TCR beta chains were listed, numbering some 170. TCR beta V- and J-gene trimming, according to a later analysis, was linked to a missense DCLRE1C variant.

The CDR3 loop spans 17 amino acids. V lost 1 base to trimming and J lost 5 bases, with 19 bases between them. From germline, CDR1 is MNHNS and CDR2 SASEGT. The sample taken for sequencing was PBMCs. This receptor was obtained from a woman aged 40 to 55 in good health and CMV-seropositive. V is TRBV6-1 and J is TRBJ2-3; a weak D match, TRBD1 (6 bases). The CDR3 DNA sequence: TGTGCCAGCAGTGAAGATGAGGGGGTGACGGGTGGAGATACGCAGTATTTT. It encodes CASSEDEGVTGGDTQYF.